This is a list of T cell receptor beta chains from one sample in a study of T cell repertoires in cytomegalovirus infection. These TCRs are of unknown antigen specificity. Using its own MiXCR run on the reads, TCRdb lists one record per CDR3 protein. The sample holds roughly 100,000 distinct CDR3 sequences, less than 55% seen once. The sequenced sample was CD8+ T cells from cultured PBMCs, obtained from culture after CMV antigen stimulation. The source is a human donor in good health (CMV status not recorded). Some clones in this sample may be carry-over from other donors' samples. Both conserved end residues are part of each CDR3.

j_gene	v_gene	CDR3aa
TRBJ1-3	TRBV25-1	CASSEFERSGNTIYF
TRBJ2-1	TRBV4-1	CASSQDGGGYNEQFF
TRBJ1-2	TRBV29-1	CSVEAPSHLNGYTF
TRBJ2-7	TRBV5-6	CASSTSWGGRDYEQYF
TRBJ2-3	TRBV12-3/TRBV12-4	CASSFVGGETDTQYF
TRBJ2-5	TRBV7-2	CASSSLLLAGGGWETQYF
TRBJ2-2	TRBV28	CASSLRGFTGELFF
TRBJ2-1	TRBV27	CASSPTLYNEQFF
TRBJ2-5	TRBV12-3/TRBV12-4	CASSPGPTQYF
TRBJ2-5	TRBV15	CATSRDGPQETQYF
TRBJ1-6	TRBV20-1	CSAASETASSYNSPLHF
TRBJ2-7	TRBV5-1	CASSTDPSSYEQYF
TRBJ1-1	TRBV20-1	CSVREATEAFF
TRBJ2-3	TRBV7-2	CASSLALFTDTQYF
TRBJ2-7	TRBV11-2	CASSAGQGGYEQYF